A single sample gave rise to the 2 T cell receptor beta chains below, sequenced in a study of T-cell reconstitution after alpha-beta-depleted transplantation in children. Unique molecular identifiers were built into the TCRbeta library. TCRdb re-called the PCR reads with MiXCR, one entry per CDR3 protein. The sample yields more than 400,000 distinct CDR3 sequences, 9.5% to 12% seen once. The material was PBMCs, mostly from graft donor cells, obtained 180 days after TCRalphabeta/CD19-depleted stem cell transplant. The receptors derive from a female patient under 10 years old who had a stem cell transplant for aplastic anemia, so the T cells may come from the graft donor.

This clonotype was counted between two and nine times. V usage is TRBV15 and J usage is TRBJ1-5; TRBD1 agrees at 10 bases. The V and J ends lost 0 bases and 2 bases, in that order; junction bases with no gene match: 13. Germline loops: CDR1 LNHNV, CDR2 YYDKDF (reference sequence). CDR3 size: 20 residues. This chain's CDR3 is CATSRDPVWTGGSGNQPQHF. The CDR3 nucleotides read TGTGCCACCAGCAGAGATCCAGTATGGACAGGGGGATCGGGCAATCAGCCCCAGCATTTT.

The chain links TRBV7-8 to TRBJ2-5, with TRBD2 matching 15 bases. The V gene end was trimmed by 10 bases and the J gene end by 4 bases; junction bases not matched to a gene: 13. Germline lookup yields CDR1 SGHVS and CDR2 FQNEAQ. CDR3 length: 17 residues. The CDR3 loop is CATLGTSGRYGRETQYF. CDR3 coding DNA: TGTGCCACACTAGGGACTAGCGGGAGGTATGGGAGAGAGACCCAGTACTTC.